Included here is one T cell receptor (beta chain) sequence, with context. At the DNA level, this CDR3 is encoded by other sequences in the same sample as well. The data originate from a study of blood T cell repertoires in COVID-19. Produced via immunoSEQ multiplex PCR; TCRdb's table is partial and in-frame only. The sample holds a few hundred thousand clones, roughly 90% seen once. V shed 1 base and J 4 bases; nucleotides not matched to a gene: 5. Germline V gene data show CDR1 as SGHVS and CDR2 as FNYEAQ. The CDR3 consists of 15 residues. The sequencing sample was made of PBMCs or T cells enriched from blood (not recorded which). The chain links TRBV7-6 to TRBJ2-7; TRBD2 matches at 9 bases. The source of this sequence is a man aged 18-30 years with acute COVID-19. The CDR3 DNA follows: TGTGCCAGCAGCTTAGGGTCTAGCGGGACATACGAGCAGTACTTC. It translates to CASSLGSSGTYEQYF.